Each of the 25 T cell receptor beta chains below was sequenced from the same sample in a study of T cells in women clearing cervical HPV infection. This table comes from immunoSEQ multiplex PCR, and its TCRdb copy is limited to in-frame clones, with some not included. Found here are under 40,000 clones; the top ten clones hold roughly 3.4%. Source material: blood buffy coat. Receptor source: a woman between 18 and 75 years old with a cervical HPV16 infection that either progressed to CIN3+ or cleared (not recorded which).

Details on this clone: The sequence runs out 3 residues before the end of the CDR3; the remainder is reconstructed from the germline J gene. The chain couples TRBV6-1 to TRBJ1-3, with 7 bases lining up with TRBD1. The germline CDR1 and CDR2 sequences are MNHNS and SASEGT. CDR3 length: 15 residues. V shed 4 bases, J shed 0 bases, and the junction held 3 bases outside the gene matches. CDR3 sequence reads: CASSGRGYSGNTIYF. The covered CDR3 bases are TGTGCCAGCAGTGGCAGGGGGTACTCTGGAAACACC.

About this clone: The CDR3 end lies 3 residues beyond the end of the read and is filled in from the germline J gene. This chain uses TRBV5-8 with TRBJ2-3, with a possible D match to TRBD2 (6 bases). Trimming stripped 4 bases from V and 7 bases from J, with 13 bases between. The CDR3 is 13 amino acids. Germline V lookup: CDR1 SGHTS, CDR2 YDEGEE. The sequenced part of the CDR3 DNA is TGTGCCAGCAGCGCGGACCGGGGGTATACG. Its protein product is CASSADRGYT. The full CDR3 reads CASSADRGYTQYF.

On this clone: The CDR3 end lies 3 residues beyond the end of the read and is filled in from the germline J gene. V gene TRBV6-2 or TRBV6-3 combines with J gene TRBJ2-5, with D tentatively TRBD2 (5 bases). The CDR3 is 17 amino acids. Germline assignment: CDR1 MNHEY and CDR2 SVGEGT. Between the trimmed V and J ends, which lost 0 bases and 0 bases, there was a span of 14 bases. CDR3 DNA, as far as it was read: TGTGCCAGCAGTTACTCGCCCCCAGGAGGAGACCAAGAGACC. It specifies CASSYSPPGGDQET. The whole CDR3 protein is CASSYSPPGGDQETQYF.

Regarding this clone: The CDR3 extends 3 residues past the end of the read, so its final part is completed from the germline J gene. The chain links TRBV14 to TRBJ2-3, with a tentative D call TRBD1 (7 bases). Germline CDR1 SGHDN, CDR2 FVKESK. The CDR3 has 15 amino acids. The CDR3 DNA, read in part, is TGTGCCAGCAGCCAGGGGGGACAGCTCCAAGAGACG. It codes for CASSQGGQLQET. The whole CDR3 sequence is CASSQGGQLQETQYF. Together with reference TRBV14 and TRBJ2-3, the CDR3 gives the full variable domain: EAGVTQFPSHSVIEKGQTVTLRCDPISGHDNLYWYRRVMGKEIKFLLHFVKESKQDESGMPNNRFLAERTGGTYSTLKVQPAELEDSGVYFCASSQGGQLQETQYFGPGTRLTVL.

The sequenced CDR3 bases are TGTGCCAGCAGGTCCCCCGCGGGGGCGGACACTGAA. Translation: CASRSPAGADTE. The full CDR3 protein reads CASRSPAGADTEAFF. The chain uses TRBV5-6 and TRBJ1-1; D may be TRBD1 (6 bases). Read sequence stops 3 residues before the CDR3 end, and the germline J gene provides the missing end. CDR3 size: 15 residues. V gave up 5 bases and J gave up 3 bases, with 17 bases separating them. Looked up from germline, CDR1 is SGHDT and CDR2 is YYEEEE.

About this clone itself: The read halts 3 residues ahead of the CDR3 end, with the missing end drawn from the germline J gene. The chain couples TRBV20-1 to TRBJ1-3; TRBD1 matches 9 bases. CDR1 is DFQATT and CDR2 is SNEGSKA in the germline V gene (reference sequence). This CDR3 spans 13 amino acids. Trimming at V came to 4 bases and at J to 4 bases, leaving 2 bases not matched to a gene. This CDR3 reads CSATGTGGNTIYF. Incomplete CDR3 DNA: TGCAGTGCTACCGGGACAGGGGGAAACACC.

For this clone: Read data end 3 residues before the CDR3 end; the end is taken from the germline J gene. The genes are TRBV30 and TRBJ2-3; a possible D gene is TRBD1 (5 bases). The CDR3 has 13 amino acids. Germline loops: CDR1 GTSNPN, CDR2 SVGIG (reference sequence). Partial CDR3 DNA: TGTGCCTGGAGTCGAGGACACCAAGAGACG. It translates to CAWSRGHQET. The CDR3, in full, reads CAWSRGHQETQYF.

With regard to this clone: The read halts 3 residues ahead of the CDR3 end, with the missing end drawn from the germline J gene. V gene TRBV30 combines with J gene TRBJ1-4; 10 positions agree with TRBD1. CDR1 is GTSNPN, CDR2 SVGIG, per germline (reference sequence). The CDR3 has 13 residues. CDR3 bases read: TGTGCCGGACAGGGGGTTGCTAATTCACCA. Translation: CAGQGVANSP. The whole CDR3 sequence is CAGQGVANSPLFF. The full variable domain, with the rest looked up from reference TRBV30 and TRBJ1-4, is SQTIHQWPATLVQPVGSPLSLECTVEGTSNPNLYWYRQAAGRGLQLLFYSVGIGQISSEVPQNLSASRPQDRQFILSSKKLLLSDSGFYLCAGQGVANSPLFFGSGTQLSVL.

Points on this clone: The junction shows a germline mismatch at one end, possibly a read error. The read ends 3 residues shy of where the CDR3 ends; the end is completed using the germline J gene. This same CDR3 is encoded by further DNA sequences in the sample. V usage is TRBV2 and J usage is TRBJ1-3; 10 positions match TRBD1. Germline assignment: CDR1 SNHLY and CDR2 FYNNEI. The CDR3 runs 15 residues. The CDR3 DNA, read in part, is TGTGCCAGCAGAGCGACAGGGGGCTCTGGAAACACG. Amino acid sequence: CASRATGGSGNT. The entire CDR3 sequence reads CASRATGGSGNTIYF.

Concerning this clone: Read data end 3 residues before the CDR3 end; the end is taken from the germline J gene. The chain joins TRBV30 to TRBJ1-3; D might be TRBD1 (5 bases). Per germline, CDR1 GTSNPN and CDR2 SVGIG (reference sequence). The ends were cut back, 2 bases at V and 0 bases at J, with 14 bases in the middle. The CDR3 totals 16 residues. CDR3 amino acids: CAWSWGIGGSGNTIYF. The CDR3 bases that were read are TGTGCCTGGAGTTGGGGGATCGGGGGCTCTGGAAACACC. Drawing the rest from reference TRBV30 and TRBJ1-3, the complete variable domain is SQTIHQWPATLVQPVGSPLSLECTVEGTSNPNLYWYRQAAGRGLQLLFYSVGIGQISSEVPQNLSASRPQDRQFILSSKKLLLSDSGFYLCAWSWGIGGSGNTIYFGEGSWLTVV.

The CDR3 DNA, read in part, is TGCAGTGCTAGAGATGAGAAGAGCGGACTAGCGGGATCCGGGGAG. As protein: CSARDEKSGLAGSGE. The whole CDR3 protein is CSARDEKSGLAGSGELFF. V usage is TRBV20-1 and J usage is TRBJ2-2, with 12 nucleotides matching TRBD2. The read terminates 3 residues ahead of where the CDR3 ends, so the germline J gene completes it. Germline V gene sequence: CDR1 DFQATT, CDR2 SNEGSKA (reference sequence). With 0 bases clipped from V and 6 bases from J, the junction kept 11 bases outside the gene matches. This CDR3 is 18 amino acids long.

As to this clone: The CDR3 end falls 3 residues outside the read, so it is completed with the germline J gene. The rearrangement links TRBV19 to TRBJ2-2; D is ambiguous. Germline assignment: CDR1 LNHDA and CDR2 SQIVND (reference sequence). The CDR3 has 16 amino acids. V was clipped by 2 bases and J by 0 bases, with 10 bases between them. The CDR3 loop reads CASSIWLFPNTGELFF. The sequenced CDR3 bases are TGTGCCAGTAGTATATGGCTGTTTCCGAACACCGGGGAG.

Turning to this clone: The CDR3 end is not reached by the read, which stops 3 residues before it; the germline J gene fills it in. This chain joins TRBV30 and TRBJ2-3; weak D call: TRBD2 (6 bases). The CDR3 loop spans 15 amino acids. The V end lost 3 bases, the J end lost 3 bases, and 16 bases lay between the germline ends. Looked up from germline, CDR1 is GTSNPN and CDR2 is SVGIG (reference sequence). CDR3 DNA, as far as it was read: TGTGCCTGGAGCGACTGGGGGGAGAGGACAGATACG. It codes for CAWSDWGERTDT. The whole CDR3 sequence is CAWSDWGERTDTQYF.

Concerning this clone itself: The read ends 3 residues early relative to the CDR3; the germline J gene fills the gap. This sequence joins TRBV7-2 and TRBJ1-4; D is ambiguous. The CDR3 extends over 14 amino acids. Germline-derived CDR1 and CDR2 are SGHTA and FQGNSA. Incomplete CDR3 DNA: TGTGCCAGCAGCTTAGAGGGCAGTAATTCACCA. Protein product: CASSLEGSNSP. The whole CDR3 is CASSLEGSNSPLFF.

By frequency, this clone registers medium-sized (0.01 to 0.1%). Read data end 3 residues before the CDR3 end; the end is taken from the germline J gene. The chain has TRBV29-1 and TRBJ2-3; 9 bases are a match to TRBD2. Trimming at V came to 7 bases and at J to 6 bases, leaving 2 bases not matched to a gene. The germline gives CDR1 SQVTM, CDR2 ANQGSEA. The CDR3 length is 11 residues. CDR3 bases read: TGCAGCGGGACTAGCGTGGATACG. It specifies CSGTSVDT. The complete CDR3 reads CSGTSVDTQYF.

On this clone: Sequencing ends 3 residues short of the CDR3 end; the germline J gene provides the rest. J is TRBJ2-7 and V is TRBV19; 8 bases fit TRBD1. The CDR3 extends over 17 amino acids. Germline lookup yields CDR1 LNHDA and CDR2 SQIVND (reference sequence). V shed 10 bases, J shed 1 base, and the junction held 18 bases outside the gene matches. Here the CDR3 reads CANEHQTGQEKSYEQYF. The CDR3 DNA, read in part, is TGTGCCAACGAGCATCAGACGGGACAGGAAAAATCCTACGAG.

Concerning this clone: The DNA ends 3 residues before the CDR3 does, and the rest of the CDR3 is filled in from the germline J gene. The chain carries TRBV2 and TRBJ2-5; 9 bases are shared with TRBD1. The CDR3 has 15 amino acids. Looked up from germline, CDR1 is SNHLY and CDR2 is FYNNEI. V dropped 3 bases and J dropped 4; count of bases not matched to a gene: 6. The part of the CDR3 DNA that was read is TGTGCCAGCAGTGAGGGACAGGGTGGCGGAGAGACC. Translation gives CASSEGQGGGET. Given in full, the CDR3 is CASSEGQGGGETQYF.

On this clone: Germline is not matched at one junction end, which may reflect a read error. The CDR3 end falls 3 residues outside the read, so it is completed with the germline J gene. Other DNA sequences in this specimen translate into the identical CDR3. The V call is TRBV13, the J call TRBJ2-3, with TRBD1 as a possible D gene (5 bases). The CDR3 runs 14 residues. CDR1 and CDR2 (germline): PRHDT, FYEKMQ (reference sequence). CDR3 DNA (partial): TGTGCCAGCAGCTTTGCCCAGGGCACGGATACG. Protein: CASSFAQGTDT. The whole CDR3 sequence is CASSFAQGTDTQYF.

About this clone: The missing CDR3 end, 3 residues past where the read stops, is filled in from the germline J gene. The chain employs TRBV30 and TRBJ2-7, with 11 bases that match TRBD2. The CDR3 contains 15 residues. Looked up from germline, CDR1 is GTSNPN and CDR2 is SVGIG (reference sequence). Trimming removed 0 bases from V and 3 bases from J; junction bases left unmatched: 4. The part of the CDR3 DNA that was read is TGTGCCTGGAGTGTACCCCTAGCGGGGGGCTACGAG. Translation: CAWSVPLAGGYE. The full CDR3 protein reads CAWSVPLAGGYEQYF.

Comment on this clone: The read finishes 3 residues shy of the CDR3 end, and the germline J gene is used to complete it. The chain joins TRBV20-1 to TRBJ1-1; no clear D. The CDR3 is 14 amino acids. V lost 3 bases and J lost 2, with 13 bases in between. Germline CDR1 reads DFQATT; CDR2 reads SNEGSKA (reference sequence). This CDR3 reads CSASTVEKNTEAFF. The sequenced CDR3 bases are TGCAGTGCTAGTACCGTAGAAAAAAACACTGAA.

As to this clone: The missing CDR3 end, 3 residues past where the read stops, is filled in from the germline J gene. This chain connects TRBV5-5 to TRBJ2-5; D remains unclear. Trimming pared 1 base from V and 5 bases from J, leaving 6 bases between. The V gene's germline CDR1 is SGHKS and CDR2 YYEKEE (reference sequence). The CDR3 has 12 residues. The sequenced part of the CDR3 DNA is TGTGCCAGCAGCTTGAGCGCTGAGACC. It codes for CASSLSAET. The entire CDR3 protein reads CASSLSAETQYF.

On this clone itself: The CDR3 extends 3 residues past the end of the read, so its final part is completed from the germline J gene. The V call is TRBV5-5, the J call TRBJ1-4, with TRBD1 matching over 7 bases. The CDR3 runs 13 residues. Germline V gene sequence: CDR1 SGHKS, CDR2 YYEKEE (reference sequence). V lost 2 bases and J lost 6; bases outside the gene matches: 1. CDR3 loop: CASSFQGDEKLFF. The sequenced CDR3 bases are TGTGCCAGCAGCTTCCAGGGGGATGAAAAA. Full variable domain (missing parts from reference TRBV5-5 and TRBJ1-4): DAGVTQSPTHLIKTRGQQVTLRCSPISGHKSVSWYQQVLGQGPQFIFQYYEKEERGRGNFPDRFSARQFPNYSSELNVNALLLGDSALYLCASSFQGDEKLFFGSGTQLSVL.

Comment on this clone: The read ends 3 residues before the CDR3 terminus; that terminus is restored from the germline J gene. The chain combines TRBV19 with TRBJ2-3, with D perhaps matching TRBD1 (6 bases). V was cut by 5 bases and J by 0 bases, with 15 bases left in between. The CDR3 is 16 amino acids. Germline V gene sequence: CDR1 LNHDA, CDR2 SQIVND (reference sequence). This CDR3 is CASSAWTASSTDTQYF. CDR3 DNA (partial): TGTGCCAGTAGTGCCTGGACAGCTTCTAGCACAGATACG.

For this clone: A read error may account for a junction end that differs from germline. The sequence runs out 3 residues before the end of the CDR3; the remainder is reconstructed from the germline J gene. The chain has TRBV5-6 and TRBJ2-3; the D gene is possibly TRBD1 (5 bases). CDR1 and CDR2 from the germline V gene are SGHDT and YYEEEE. The CDR3 runs to 15 residues. The CDR3 sequence is CTSSLELQGPDTQYF. Partial CDR3 DNA: TGTACCAGCAGCTTGGAGCTTCAGGGCCCAGATACG.

With respect to this clone: The read ends 3 residues early relative to the CDR3; the germline J gene fills the gap. This chain uses TRBV20-1 with TRBJ2-7; 12 positions match TRBD2. The CDR3 is 15 residues long. The V gene end was trimmed by 0 bases and the J gene end by 6 bases; junction bases not matched to a gene: 6. Germline CDR1 and CDR2: DFQATT and SNEGSKA (reference sequence). The sequenced CDR3 bases are TGCAGTGCTAGAGATACAGGACTAGCGGGATTCGAG. Protein product: CSARDTGLAGFE. The full CDR3 is CSARDTGLAGFEQYF.